This T cell receptor beta chain was captured in a study of sequential checkpoint blockade in melanoma. Study at large: Arm A got nivolumab then ipilimumab; arm B the reverse, 1:1. After both sequences, patients received maintenance nivolumab.

Germline trimming cut 0 bases from V and 9 bases from J; bases unmatched to any gene: 8. Germline V lookup: CDR1 SGHDN, CDR2 FVKESK. The CDR3 consists of 16 residues. Treatment reported: randomized to nivolumab then ipilimumab (arm A) or the reverse (arm B). No patient had prior DNA-damaging chemotherapy. Sorted cells were live CD3+CD8+, lacking CD19 and CD56, from PBMCs. The repertoire was sequenced with immunoSEQ multiplex PCR; TCRdb's copy has only in-frame clones and lacks some. Counted here are around 20,000 clones, approximately 58% occurring once; the ten biggest clones make up roughly a sixth.

V usage is TRBV14 and J usage is TRBJ1-6; TRBD1 matches at 7 bases. This clonotype was sampled from a human donor with melanoma. The material was CD8+ T cells sorted from blood (inferred from file names), obtained from a patient given nivolumab and ipilimumab in sequence. CDR3 loop: CASSQDSGRDSSPLHF. The CDR3 nucleotides are TGTGCCAGCAGCCAAGATTCCGGCAGGGACAGTTCACCCCTCCACTTT.